A single sample is the source of the 27 T cell receptor beta chains below, sequenced in a study of chemoradiotherapy in HPV16-positive cancers. Method: immunoSEQ multiplex PCR; TCRdb's copy keeps in-frame clones and lacks some. The data hold several thousand clones, with approximately 74% observed a single time. Material: tumor tissue, obtained from a patient who underwent chemoradiotherapy. The receptors were sampled from a human donor with HPV-associated anogenital cancer.

This clone was recorded once. This chain uses TRBV7-9 with TRBJ1-4; TRBD1 is a possible D gene (5 bases). The V end lost 0 bases, the J end lost 12 bases, and 14 bases lay between the germline ends. This CDR3 spans 14 amino acids. Germline CDR1 SEHNR, CDR2 FQNEAQ (reference sequence). The CDR3 sequence: CASSLARDRRELFF. The CDR3 DNA reads TGTGCCAGCAGCTTAGCGAGGGACCGTCGGGAACTGTTTTTT.

The V gene is TRBV12-5, the J gene TRBJ2-5, with D perhaps matching TRBD1 or TRBD2 (7 bases each). V lost 2 bases and J lost 5, with 15 bases in between. The CDR3 has 15 amino acids. Germline loops: CDR1 LGHNT, CDR2 FRNRAP. CDR3 DNA sequence: TGTGCTAGTGGTTTGATCCAGGGGGGGACGGAGACCCAGTACTTC. Translation gives CASGLIQGGTETQYF.

This chain connects TRBV5-6 to TRBJ1-6; possible D gene TRBD1, 5 bases. Between the trimmed V and J ends, which lost 4 bases and 3 bases, there was a span of 11 bases. The CDR3 runs 15 residues. Germline assignment: CDR1 SGHDT and CDR2 YYEEEE. The CDR3 region is CASSLLGDYNSPLHF. The CDR3 region has the DNA TGTGCCAGCAGCCTCTTAGGGGACTATAATTCACCCCTCCACTTT. Looking up the rest from reference TRBV5-6 and TRBJ1-6 gives the full variable domain: DAGVTQSPTHLIKTRGQQVTLRCSPKSGHDTVSWYQQALGQGPQFIFQYYEEEERQRGNFPDRFSGHQFPNYSSELNVNALLLGDSALYLCASSLLGDYNSPLHFGNGTRLTVT.

The J gene is TRBJ2-3, the V gene TRBV20-1; no firm D call. The V end lost 0 bases, the J end lost 6 bases, and 4 bases lay between the germline ends. The CDR3 contains 11 residues. The germline CDR1 and CDR2 sequences are DFQATT and SNEGSKA (reference sequence). CDR3 DNA: TGCAGTGCTAGAGATAGGGATACGCAGTATTTT. Protein: CSARDRDTQYF.

The chain uses TRBV5-4 and TRBJ1-4; D is possibly TRBD1 (5 bases). The CDR3 length is 15 residues. Between the trimmed V and J ends, which lost 2 bases and 0 bases, there was a span of 8 bases. Germline-derived CDR1 and CDR2 are SGHNT and YYREEE (reference sequence). The CDR3: CASSFGGATNEKLFF. The CDR3 DNA reads as TGTGCCAGCAGCTTCGGGGGAGCAACTAATGAAAAACTGTTTTTT.

The CDR3, as DNA: TGTGCCACCAGCAGAGATCGTGGGGGCTACACCTTC. Its translation: CATSRDRGGYTF. The gene calls are TRBV15 and TRBJ1-2; D call uncertain. Trimming left V 0 bases short and J 8 bases short, with 7 bases between. This CDR3 has 12 amino acids. CDR1 is LNHNV and CDR2 is YYDKDF in the germline V gene (reference sequence).

Regarding this clone: Its ends do not fully match the called genes, so a read error is possible. V is TRBV2 and J is TRBJ2-1; unclear D gene. The CDR3 runs 13 residues. CDR1 is SNHLY and CDR2 is FYNNEI in the germline V gene. The CDR3: CASREGMNNEQFF. CDR3 in DNA: TGTGCCAGCAGGGAAGGTATGAACAATGAGCAGTTCTTC.

The chain carries TRBV6-5 and TRBJ2-7; D is perhaps TRBD1 or TRBD2 (6 bases each). This CDR3 comprises 14 residues. Trimming stripped 2 bases from V and 4 bases from J, with 12 bases between. Germline V gene data show CDR1 as MNHEY and CDR2 as SVGAGI. In nucleotides, the CDR3 is TGTGCCAGCAGTTACGGGGGGCAGCTTTACGAGCAGTACTTC. This sequence encodes CASSYGGQLYEQYF.

The chain recombines TRBV5-1 with TRBJ2-3; 7 bases match TRBD1. The V segment lost 5 bases and the J segment 4 bases; nucleotides outside the gene matches: 10. Germline lookup yields CDR1 SGHRS and CDR2 YFSETQ. The CDR3 sequence is 15 residues long. The CDR3 DNA sequence: TGCGCCAGCAGTTTACAGGGGTGGGGTGCAGATACGCAGTATTTT. It translates to CASSLQGWGADTQYF. Combining the CDR3 with reference TRBV5-1 and TRBJ2-3 gives the whole variable domain KAGVTQTPRYLIKTRGQQVTLSCSPISGHRSVSWYQQTPGQGLQFLFEYFSETQRNKGNFPGRFSGRQFSNSRSEMNVSTLELGDSALYLCASSLQGWGADTQYFGPGTRLTVL.

The gene calls are TRBV7-6 and TRBJ1-6; D ambiguous. Germline V CDR1 and CDR2: SGHVS, FNYEAQ. The CDR3 sequence is 16 residues long. V was shortened by 1 base and J by 0 bases, with 7 bases between the two germline ends. The CDR3 DNA follows: TGTGCCAGCAGCTTAGATTTCGGCTCCTATAATTCACCCCTCCACTTT. Translation: CASSLDFGSYNSPLHF.

V usage is TRBV19 and J usage is TRBJ2-7, with 8 bases identical to TRBD1. Germline values: CDR1 LNHDA, CDR2 SQIVND (reference sequence). The CDR3 totals 14 residues. The V and J ends lost 3 bases and 2 bases, in that order; junction bases with no gene match: 3. CDR3 protein: CASSIVTGAYEQYF. CDR3 nucleotide sequence: TGTGCCAGTAGTATCGTGACAGGGGCCTACGAGCAGTACTTC.

V is TRBV6-6 and J is TRBJ2-2, with TRBD1 matching 9 bases. V lost 5 bases, J lost 8 bases, and 6 bases stayed unmatched. CDR3 length: 14 amino acids. Germline-derived CDR1 and CDR2 are MNHNY and SVGAGI (reference sequence). Here the CDR3 reads CASSQLQGAGELFF. In DNA form, the CDR3 reads TGTGCCAGCAGTCAGCTACAGGGGGCTGGGGAGCTGTTTTTT.

This clone was seen more than once but under ten times. The chain recombines TRBV19 with TRBJ1-2; the D gene is possibly TRBD1 (6 bases). CDR3 length equals 13 residues. Between the trimmed V and J ends, which lost 4 bases and 4 bases, there was a span of 10 bases. Germline V gene sequence: CDR1 LNHDA, CDR2 SQIVND (reference sequence). CDR3 residues: CASSSSRGYGYTF. The DNA for the CDR3 is TGTGCCAGTAGTAGTAGCAGGGGCTATGGCTACACCTTC.

The chain couples TRBV2 to TRBJ2-1; perhaps TRBD2 as D (6 bases). From germline, CDR1 is SNHLY and CDR2 FYNNEI. The CDR3 runs to 17 residues. The V and J ends lost 2 bases and 1 base respectively, with 15 bases between them. The CDR3 region has the DNA TGTGCCAGCAGTGAACTGGAGTGGCGGGGATCCTACAATGAGCAGTTCTTC. It yields the protein CASSELEWRGSYNEQFF.

This chain connects TRBV5-1 to TRBJ2-3; TRBD2 matches 8 bases. The CDR3 sequence is 15 residues long. Unmatched junction bases numbered 5, after V lost 2 bases and J lost 3 bases. Per germline, CDR1 SGHRS and CDR2 YFSETQ. The CDR3 sequence is CASSFRLAGTDTQYF. CDR3 nucleotides: TGCGCCAGCAGCTTTAGGCTAGCGGGTACAGATACGCAGTATTTT.

The chain links TRBV27 to TRBJ2-5, with 9 bases aligning to TRBD2. The CDR3 extends over 16 amino acids. CDR1 is MNHEY, CDR2 SMNVEV, per germline (reference sequence). The ends lost 5 bases at V and 1 base at J; junction bases unmatched: 8. The CDR3 nucleotides are TGTGCCAGCAGTAGGGGAGCGGGGGGCCTCCAAGAGACCCAGTACTTC. As protein: CASSRGAGGLQETQYF.

The chain joins TRBV6-1 to TRBJ1-2, with D tentatively TRBD1 (5 bases). Germline V gene sequence: CDR1 MNHNS, CDR2 SASEGT. Trimming took off 6 bases at V and 0 bases at J, with 8 bases between the two ends. This CDR3 has 13 amino acids. This CDR3 reads CASRVQANYGYTF. In DNA form, the CDR3 reads TGTGCCAGCAGGGTACAGGCTAACTATGGCTACACCTTC.

This sequence joins TRBV28 and TRBJ2-7; 7 bases line up with TRBD1. This CDR3 comprises 11 residues. Germline lookup yields CDR1 MDHEN and CDR2 SYDVKM. V trimming: 4 bases; J trimming: 12 bases; junction bases outside the gene matches: 6. The chain's CDR3 is CASSSRDSVYF. Here the CDR3 DNA reads TGTGCCAGCAGTTCCCGGGACAGCGTGTACTTC. The whole variable domain, remainder taken from reference TRBV28 and TRBJ2-7, is DVKVTQSSRYLVKRTGEKVFLECVQDMDHENMFWYRQDPGLGLRLIYFSYDVKMKEKGDIPEGYSVSREKKERFSLILESASTNQTSMYLCASSSRDSVYFGPGTRLTVT.

V and J are TRBV7-2 and TRBJ2-5; D gene uncertain. Between the trimmed V and J ends, which lost 6 bases and 5 bases, there was a span of 13 bases. The CDR3 extends over 13 amino acids. Germline-derived CDR1 and CDR2 are SGHTA and FQGNSA. The CDR3 DNA reads as TGTGCCAGCAGTTCGAAGTCTGGGGAGACCCAGTACTTC. This translates into CASSSKSGETQYF.

The chain's CDR3 is CASSRDREPQHF. For the CDR3, the DNA is TGTGCCAGCAGCCGAGACAGGGAGCCCCAGCATTTT. This chain connects TRBV7-9 to TRBJ1-5; TRBD1 agrees at 7 bases. The CDR3 contains 12 residues. The germline V gene encodes CDR1 SEHNR and CDR2 FQNEAQ (reference sequence). V shed 5 bases and J 8 bases; nucleotides not matched to a gene: 3.

The rearrangement uses TRBV6-5 and TRBJ2-2; a possible D gene is TRBD1 (6 bases). The V and J ends lost 2 bases and 3 bases respectively, with 10 bases between them. The V gene's germline CDR1 is MNHEY and CDR2 SVGAGI. The CDR3 is 15 residues long. CDR3 in amino acids: CASSYGRGHTGELFF. In DNA form, the CDR3 reads TGTGCCAGCAGTTACGGCAGGGGCCACACCGGGGAGCTGTTTTTT.

The chain recombines TRBV28 with TRBJ1-2, with D unclear. Between the trimmed V and J ends, which lost 3 bases and 1 base, there was a span of 12 bases. The CDR3 has 15 residues. CDR1 and CDR2 from the germline V gene are MDHEN and SYDVKM. DNA of the CDR3: TGTGCCAGCAGTTTTATAATGACGGTTAACTATGGCTACACCTTC. As protein: CASSFIMTVNYGYTF.

This chain uses TRBV5-1 with TRBJ2-7; 8 bases line up with TRBD2. This CDR3 spans 13 amino acids. Unmatched junction bases numbered 5, after V lost 3 bases and J lost 6 bases. CDR1 is SGHRS, CDR2 YFSETQ, per germline. The CDR3 DNA follows: TGCGCCAGCAGCTCGTGGACTAGCAGCGAGCAGTACTTC. Translation gives CASSSWTSSEQYF.

The chain employs TRBV10-3 and TRBJ2-7, with 9 bases that match TRBD1. Per germline, CDR1 ENHRY and CDR2 SYGVKD. Trimming cost V 0 bases and J 5 bases; bases outside gene matches: 5. The CDR3 has 15 residues. The CDR3 is CAISESDRGSDEQYF. The DNA of the CDR3 is TGTGCCATCAGTGAGTCGGACAGGGGAAGCGACGAGCAGTACTTC.

The chain carries TRBV19 and TRBJ1-5; D unclear. V lost 5 bases to trimming and J lost 2 bases, with 10 bases between them. Germline V gives CDR1 LNHDA, CDR2 SQIVND (reference sequence). This CDR3 region has 14 residues. CDR3 sequence (DNA): TGTGCCAGTAGTCTCACGCATCGCAATCAGCCCCAGCATTTT. Translated: CASSLTHRNQPQHF.

The chain carries TRBV29-1 and TRBJ1-6; possibly TRBD1 for D (5 bases). Trimming removed 2 bases from V and 7 bases from J, with 15 bases in between. CDR3 size: 15 residues. Germline V gives CDR1 SQVTM, CDR2 ANQGSEA. The CDR3 protein is CSVELGGRLNSPLHF. In nucleotides, the CDR3 is TGCAGCGTTGAACTGGGGGGACGGTTGAATTCACCCCTCCACTTT. The full variable domain, in which reference TRBV29-1 and TRBJ1-6 provide the parts outside the CDR3, is SAVISQKPSRDICQRGTSLTIQCQVDSQVTMMFWYRQQPGQSLTLIATANQGSEATYESGFVIDKFPISRPNLTFSTLTVSNMSPEDSSIYLCSVELGGRLNSPLHFGNGTRLTVT.

The CDR3 nucleotides are TGCGCCAGCAGGGGACAAACCGCTGAAGCTTTCTTT. Amino acid sequence: CASRGQTAEAFF. This rearrangement joins TRBV5-1 to TRBJ1-1; weak D call: TRBD1 (6 bases). V was clipped by 5 bases and J by 6 bases, with 11 bases between them. The CDR3 runs 12 residues. Germline V lookup: CDR1 SGHRS, CDR2 YFSETQ.